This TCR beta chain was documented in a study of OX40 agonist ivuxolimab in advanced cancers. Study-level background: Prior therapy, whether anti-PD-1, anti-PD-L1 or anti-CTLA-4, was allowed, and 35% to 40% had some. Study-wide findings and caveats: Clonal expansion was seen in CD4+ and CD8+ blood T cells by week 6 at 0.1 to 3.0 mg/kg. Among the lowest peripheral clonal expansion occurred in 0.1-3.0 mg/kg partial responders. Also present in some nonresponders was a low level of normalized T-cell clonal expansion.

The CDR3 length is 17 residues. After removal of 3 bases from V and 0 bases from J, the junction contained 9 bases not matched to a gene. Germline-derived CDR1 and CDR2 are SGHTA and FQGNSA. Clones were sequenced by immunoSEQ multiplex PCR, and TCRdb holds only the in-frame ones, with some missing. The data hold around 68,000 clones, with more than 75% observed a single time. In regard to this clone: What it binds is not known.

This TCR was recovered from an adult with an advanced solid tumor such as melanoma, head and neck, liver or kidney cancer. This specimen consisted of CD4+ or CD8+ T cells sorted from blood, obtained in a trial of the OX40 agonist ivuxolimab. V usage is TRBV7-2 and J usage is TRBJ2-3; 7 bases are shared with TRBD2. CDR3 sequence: CASSLGPLAFSTDTQYF. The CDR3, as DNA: TGTGCCAGCAGCTTGGGTCCACTAGCGTTTAGCACAGATACGCAGTATTTT.